Listed below are T cell receptor beta chains from one sample, sequenced in a study of T cell responses to AZD1222 COVID-19 vaccine. Generated by immunoSEQ multiplex PCR, the TCRdb table keeps only in-frame clones and is missing some. Altogether about 130,000 clones are present, approximately 90% being singletons, with the ten largest covering under 2%. The material was peripheral blood, obtained on day 0 of AZD1222 vaccination. All receptors come from an adult in good health. Both conserved end residues are trimmed from each CDR3.

v_gene,j_gene,CDR3aa
TRBV9,TRBJ1-2,ASSVSLISGYT
TRBV29-1,TRBJ1-1,SAGVMNTEAF
TRBV6-1,TRBJ2-2,ASREVGVANTGELF
TRBV5-1,TRBJ2-2,ASSWTGGGTGELF
TRBV28,TRBJ2-7,ASSPTGQGGGEQY
TRBV2,TRBJ2-3,ASSRGGRGTDTQY
TRBV6-6,TRBJ1-5,ASTHRGDQPQH
TRBV4-3,TRBJ1-5,ASSQMDSLGQPQH
TRBV9,TRBJ2-7,ASSVAGLGGEQY
TRBV3-1/TRBV3-2,TRBJ1-4,ASSHPPTNEKLF
TRBV11-3,TRBJ2-5,ASSPGQSKETQY
TRBV27,TRBJ2-3,ASSPISGTSGGAAQY
TRBV19,TRBJ2-5,ATGQPQETQY
TRBV29-1,TRBJ2-7,SVEDLRDEQY
TRBV5-1,TRBJ2-5,ASSLVGYQETQY
TRBV7-2,TRBJ1-2,ASSLSTNYGYT
TRBV7-9,TRBJ1-4,ASSRKANEKLF
TRBV10-3,TRBJ2-7,AISEMGSSYEQY
TRBV7-8,TRBJ1-3,ASSLGWVLSGNTIY
TRBV4-3,TRBJ1-4,ASSQASGGSSEKLF
TRBV6-5,TRBJ1-5,ASSYPTGPQPQH
TRBV5-1,TRBJ1-4,ASSLEKTNEKLF
TRBV27,TRBJ2-7,ASSLKVSKQGYEQY
TRBV7-6,TRBJ2-5,ASYRDSRQETQY
TRBV19,TRBJ2-5,ASSIRDQETQY
TRBV3-1/TRBV3-2,TRBJ2-6,ASSPLASAFGANVLT
TRBV6-6,TRBJ1-1,ASSYRQGMNTEAF
TRBV18,TRBJ1-2,ASSPTDPHLYGYT
TRBV19,TRBJ2-7,ASSIAGRPYEQY
TRBV19,TRBJ2-7,ASSIARVGYEQY
TRBV14,TRBJ2-2,ASSQGGWGIGELF
TRBV2,TRBJ2-3,ASMRSNTADTQY
TRBV3-1/TRBV3-2,TRBJ2-7,ASSQDHYQYEQY
TRBV5-4,TRBJ2-1,ASSSLVGQVDEQF
TRBV18,TRBJ2-1,ASSPQNNNEQF
TRBV11-2,TRBJ1-2,ASSSARDGYT
TRBV19,TRBJ1-2,ASSPQRANYGYT
TRBV6-6,TRBJ1-4,ASSNPGLTNEKLF
TRBV7-2,TRBJ2-5,ASSLASQETQY
TRBV6-5,TRBJ1-6,ASSLGSGENSPLH
TRBV29-1,TRBJ2-2,SVPQGLAGTGELF
TRBV28,TRBJ1-1,ASTPGGGNTEAF
TRBV5-1,TRBJ2-1,ASSDGLGGDNEQF
TRBV7-8,TRBJ2-7,ASSLPPGRTLEQY
TRBV7-2,TRBJ1-5,ASSQGGEGQPQH
TRBV3-1/TRBV3-2,TRBJ1-4,ASSQIGGRHATNEKLF
TRBV4-3,TRBJ1-2,ASSQMPGQFYGYT
TRBV4-2,TRBJ1-1,ASSQVGSPAF
TRBV11-2,TRBJ1-3,ASSLRASGNTIY
TRBV28,TRBJ2-7,ASRSPRDSQPGVQY
TRBV9,TRBJ1-1,ASSVNRAGTEAF
TRBV27,TRBJ2-3,ASSFMVSLHTQY
TRBV5-4,TRBJ2-5,ASSSDGAGGYQETQY
TRBV6-2/TRBV6-3,TRBJ2-1,ASSYSRRLAGGRSNEQF
TRBV5-4,TRBJ2-6,ASSLIRDRSSSGANVLT